These T cell receptor beta chains were read from a single sample in a study of shared T cell receptors in the human thymus. Profiling relied on immunoSEQ multiplex PCR, and the TCRdb table lists in-frame clones only, not all of them. The sample records some 720,000 clones, more than 75% being singletons. This sample was also put to use in a study of human thymus T cells.

Material for sequencing was thymocytes. The receptors here all came from a boy in the first two years of life with a congenital heart defect. Both conserved end residues are part of each CDR3. The order of the fields is D gene, clone size, J gene, V gene, CDR3 DNA, CDR3 protein. The D gene is left open where the match is weak. Clone size is stated in some rows and not others, as once, few, many or a class when expanded.

d_gene: TRBD1
abundance: .
j_gene: TRBJ2-1
v_gene: TRBV11-2
CDR3nt: TGTGCCAGCAGCTTAATGCGACAGGGCAATGAGCAGTTCTTC
CDR3aa: CASSLMRQGNEQFF

d_gene: .
abundance: .
j_gene: TRBJ2-1
v_gene: TRBV19
CDR3nt: TGTGCCAGTAGTAGGACTGGGAAGGGCTCCTACAATGAGCAGTTCTTC
CDR3aa: CASSRTGKGSYNEQFF

d_gene: TRBD2
abundance: .
j_gene: TRBJ2-3
v_gene: TRBV18
CDR3nt: TGTGCCAGCTCACCCCCCCGGGGTAGCGGGGATAGCACAGATACGCAGTATTTT
CDR3aa: CASSPPRGSGDSTDTQYF

d_gene: .
abundance: .
j_gene: TRBJ2-3
v_gene: TRBV29-1
CDR3nt: TGCAGCGTTGAAGCTCCCGAGAACACAGATACGCAGTATTTT
CDR3aa: CSVEAPENTDTQYF

d_gene: .
abundance: .
j_gene: TRBJ2-2
v_gene: TRBV19
CDR3nt: TGTGCCAGTAGTATTCCCGGGACTCATAACACCGGGGAGCTGTTTTTT
CDR3aa: CASSIPGTHNTGELFF

d_gene: TRBD1
abundance: .
j_gene: TRBJ1-2
v_gene: TRBV27
CDR3nt: TGTGCCAGCAGTCCCACGACCATGACAGGGCTCTCTGTCTATGGCTACACCTTC
CDR3aa: CASSPTTMTGLSVYGYTF

d_gene: .
abundance: .
j_gene: TRBJ2-7
v_gene: TRBV29-1
CDR3nt: TGCAGCGTTGATACCCAGGGTGGCGTCTACGAGCAGTACTTC
CDR3aa: CSVDTQGGVYEQYF

d_gene: TRBD2
abundance: .
j_gene: TRBJ2-7
v_gene: TRBV27
CDR3nt: TGTGCCAGCAGTTTATCGGGGGCACTAGCGGGAGGGACCTACGAGCAGTACTTC
CDR3aa: CASSLSGALAGGTYEQYF

d_gene: TRBD2
abundance: .
j_gene: TRBJ2-5
v_gene: TRBV27
CDR3nt: TGTGCCAGCAGTTTCAGCGGGACGGGCCCCCAGTCGGCCCAGTACTTC
CDR3aa: CASSFSGTGPQSAQYF

d_gene: TRBD1
abundance: .
j_gene: TRBJ2-7
v_gene: TRBV28
CDR3nt: TGTGCCAGCAGTCTGTGGACAGGGGCCTACGAGCAGTACTTC
CDR3aa: CASSLWTGAYEQYF

d_gene: TRBD2
abundance: .
j_gene: TRBJ2-1
v_gene: TRBV2
CDR3nt: TGTGCCAGCAGTGGCCTAAGCGGGAGGCCCTACAATGAGCAGTTCTTC
CDR3aa: CASSGLSGRPYNEQFF

d_gene: TRBD2
abundance: .
j_gene: TRBJ2-1
v_gene: TRBV15
CDR3nt: TGTGCCACCAGCAGAGAACCGGGGGCGGGGGGGGATGAGCAGTTCTTC
CDR3aa: CATSREPGAGGDEQFF

d_gene: .
abundance: .
j_gene: TRBJ2-1
v_gene: TRBV5-1
CDR3nt: TGCGCCAGCCGCAAACAAACGGGATTAAGAAAGAATGAGCAGTTCTTC
CDR3aa: CASRKQTGLRKNEQFF

d_gene: TRBD2
abundance: once
j_gene: TRBJ2-5
v_gene: TRBV2
CDR3nt: TGTGCCACCGGGACTAGCGGGGCTCGACTTCAAGAGACCCAGTACTTC
CDR3aa: CATGTSGARLQETQYF

d_gene: .
abundance: .
j_gene: TRBJ1-1
v_gene: TRBV18
CDR3nt: TGTGCCAGCTCGCCTCGGGGGGCACGCACTGAAGCTTTCTTT
CDR3aa: CASSPRGARTEAFF

d_gene: TRBD2
abundance: .
j_gene: TRBJ2-3
v_gene: TRBV11-2
CDR3nt: TGTGCCAGCAGCCCCACTAGCGGGAGCGGAGATACGCAGTATTTT
CDR3aa: CASSPTSGSGDTQYF

d_gene: TRBD2
abundance: .
j_gene: TRBJ2-2
v_gene: TRBV27
CDR3nt: TGTGCCAGCAGTTTATATGGGCGGGGGGGGACGGGGGAGCTGTTTTTT
CDR3aa: CASSLYGRGGTGELFF

d_gene: TRBD2
abundance: .
j_gene: TRBJ2-3
v_gene: TRBV7-2
CDR3nt: TGTGCCAGCACCACCTTAGGGAGCGGGAGGGTTTACCGGGGTACGCAGTATTTT
CDR3aa: CASTTLGSGRVYRGTQYF

d_gene: .
abundance: .
j_gene: TRBJ2-3
v_gene: TRBV2
CDR3nt: TGTGCCAGCAGTGAAGCGCGGAGGGATACGCAGTATTTT
CDR3aa: CASSEARRDTQYF

d_gene: .
abundance: .
j_gene: TRBJ2-7
v_gene: TRBV19
CDR3nt: TGTGCCAGTAGTATACAGCCACCCTTAGAAACGGGAGACGGGAGCGAGCAGTACTTC
CDR3aa: CASSIQPPLETGDGSEQYF

d_gene: .
abundance: .
j_gene: TRBJ2-2
v_gene: TRBV7-2
CDR3nt: TGTGCCAGCAGCTTAGCGGGAGAGGCGGGGGAGCTGTTTTTT
CDR3aa: CASSLAGEAGELFF

d_gene: TRBD2
abundance: .
j_gene: TRBJ2-2
v_gene: TRBV11-2
CDR3nt: TGTGCCAGCCGTGGGCGGGAGGGCCCCGGGGGGCTGTTTTTT
CDR3aa: CASRGREGPGGLFF

d_gene: .
abundance: .
j_gene: TRBJ2-1
v_gene: TRBV4-1
CDR3nt: TGCGCCAGCAGCCACGGCAGGAGGGCCTCCTACAATGAGCAGTTCTTC
CDR3aa: CASSHGRRASYNEQFF

d_gene: .
abundance: .
j_gene: TRBJ1-2
v_gene: TRBV7-2
CDR3nt: TGTGCCAGCAGCGCCCAAAGGGGGAGTCCTAACTATGGCTACACCTTC
CDR3aa: CASSAQRGSPNYGYTF

d_gene: TRBD2
abundance: .
j_gene: TRBJ2-4
v_gene: TRBV5-6
CDR3nt: TGTGCCAGCAGCTTGACTAGCGGGGGTCCCCTAGCCAAAAACATTCAGTACTTC
CDR3aa: CASSLTSGGPLAKNIQYF

d_gene: TRBD2
abundance: .
j_gene: TRBJ2-3
v_gene: TRBV5-1
CDR3nt: TGCGCCAGCAGCTTCGAAACTAGCGACCTTGGGACGCAGTATTTT
CDR3aa: CASSFETSDLGTQYF

d_gene: TRBD1
abundance: .
j_gene: TRBJ2-7
v_gene: TRBV4-3
CDR3nt: TGCGCCAGCAGCCAACACTCTTGTTGCCGGGACAGGGGGATGTGTGAGCAGTACTTC
CDR3aa: CASSQHSCCRDRGMCEQYF